This passage covers 31 T cell receptor beta chains from one sample sequenced in a study of blood T cell repertoires in COVID-19. Some clones are missing from TCRdb's copy, which holds only in-frame ones; the method was immunoSEQ multiplex PCR. The sample lists around 320,000 clones, about 82% seen once, with just over 7% in the top ten. The specimen sequenced was peripheral blood. The receptors originated from a human donor in a cohort sampled during active COVID-19.

This clone occurred once. J is TRBJ1-1 and V is TRBV27, with 7 bases fitting TRBD1. CDR3 length: 14 amino acids. Germline V CDR1 and CDR2: MNHEY, SMNVEV (reference sequence). V trimming: 8 bases; J trimming: 2 bases; junction bases outside the gene matches: 8. The CDR3 loop is CASARGSYNTEAFF. CDR3 in DNA: TGTGCCAGCGCCAGGGGGTCATACAACACTGAAGCTTTCTTT.

The gene calls are TRBV7-6 and TRBJ2-2; 11 bases fit TRBD1. Germline CDR1 is SGHVS and CDR2 is FNYEAQ. V was pared by 1 base and J by 7 bases, with 8 bases of the junction left unmatched. This CDR3 is 17 amino acids long. Here the CDR3 reads CASSLGTGGLGSGELFF. For the CDR3, the DNA is TGTGCCAGCAGCTTAGGGACAGGGGGCCTTGGTAGCGGGGAGCTGTTTTTT.

J is TRBJ2-3 and V is TRBV19, with 7 bases matching TRBD1. CDR3 length: 14 residues. Trimming at V came to 3 bases and at J to 3 bases, leaving 3 bases not matched to a gene. Germline CDR1 reads LNHDA; CDR2 reads SQIVND (reference sequence). The chain's CDR3 is CASSITGETDTQYF. Written as DNA, the CDR3 is TGTGCCAGTAGTATCACAGGGGAGACAGATACGCAGTATTTT.

The V and J genes are TRBV24-1 and TRBJ2-1; a possible D gene is TRBD1 (6 bases). The CDR3 is made up of 15 amino acids. The germline CDR1 and CDR2 sequences are KGHDR and SFDVKD. Trimming took 2 bases from V and 8 from J, leaving 15 bases between them. The DNA of the CDR3 is TGTGCCACCAGTGATTCCGGACAGCTTGAGGATGAGCAGTTCTTC. Its translation: CATSDSGQLEDEQFF.

The J gene is TRBJ1-1, the V gene TRBV4-2, with 8 positions matching TRBD1. The CDR3 length is 16 residues. Germline assignment: CDR1 LGHNA and CDR2 YNFKEQ. Losses at the gene ends were 0 bases for V and 8 bases for J; bases not matched to a gene: 11. As DNA, the CDR3 is TGTGCCAGCAGCCAAGATCAGAGGGGGACAGGTAACGAAGCTTTCTTT. Residues: CASSQDQRGTGNEAFF.

The chain carries TRBV5-1 and TRBJ2-3; D is unresolved. The CDR3 consists of 16 residues. Germline V gene lookup returns CDR1 SGHRS and CDR2 YFSETQ. V gave up 2 bases and J gave up 0 bases, with 13 bases separating them. CDR3: CASSFPEIPSTDTQYF. As DNA, the CDR3 is TGCGCCAGCAGCTTTCCTGAGATTCCTAGCACAGATACGCAGTATTTT.

The V gene is TRBV30, the J gene TRBJ2-6; 9 bases match TRBD1. Per the germline V gene, CDR1 is GTSNPN and CDR2 is SVGIG (reference sequence). With V trimmed by 0 bases and J by 0 bases, 6 bases remained unmatched. The CDR3 totals 18 residues. CDR3 in amino acids: CAWSVSRDRASGANVLTF. The CDR3 nucleotides read TGTGCCTGGAGTGTTTCCCGGGACAGGGCCTCTGGGGCCAACGTCCTGACTTTC.

In DNA, the CDR3 is TGTGCCAGCAGCCAAGGGAGGGCGGCTGGAAACACCATATATTTT. This gives the protein CASSQGRAAGNTIYF. The V gene is TRBV4-2, the J gene TRBJ1-3, with D hard to call. The germline V gene encodes CDR1 LGHNA and CDR2 YNFKEQ. Trimming took off 1 base at V and 2 bases at J, with 9 bases between the two ends. The CDR3 extends over 15 amino acids.

The chain has TRBV3-1 (or the pseudogene TRBV3-2) and TRBJ2-7; 7 positions agree with TRBD1. V lost 0 bases and J lost 0; bases outside the gene matches: 8. In germline, CDR1 is LGHDT, CDR2 YNNKEL (reference sequence). The CDR3 covers 17 residues. For the CDR3, the DNA is TGTGCCAGCAGCCAAGAGAGGCAGGGACAGAGCTCCTACGAGCAGTACTTC. The encoded protein is CASSQERQGQSSYEQYF.

This chain connects TRBV7-9 to TRBJ1-2, with unresolved D. CDR3 length: 11 amino acids. CDR1 is SEHNR, CDR2 FQNEAQ, per germline (reference sequence). The V and J ends lost 3 bases and 7 bases respectively, with 6 bases between them. Here the CDR3 reads CASSFEIGYTF. The CDR3 DNA follows: TGTGCCAGCAGCTTCGAGATTGGCTACACCTTC.

The genes are TRBV5-1 and TRBJ2-1; TRBD2 aligns across 7 bases. V was pared by 0 bases and J by 5 bases, with 5 bases of the junction left unmatched. CDR3 size: 15 residues. Germline CDR1 SGHRS, CDR2 YFSETQ. As DNA, the CDR3 is TGCGCCAGCAGCTTGGACCAGCGGGGAAACAATGAGCAGTTCTTC. Protein sequence: CASSLDQRGNNEQFF.

The chain couples TRBV7-6 to TRBJ1-1; D perhaps matches TRBD1 (6 bases). Per germline, CDR1 SGHVS and CDR2 FNYEAQ. Trimming removed 1 base from V and 0 bases from J, with 12 bases in between. This CDR3 is built from 16 residues. The CDR3 here is CASSLVGARMNTEAFF. Written as DNA, the CDR3 is TGTGCCAGCAGCTTAGTGGGGGCCCGAATGAACACTGAAGCTTTCTTT.

The chain joins TRBV4-2 to TRBJ1-5; 11 nucleotides agree with TRBD1. This CDR3 comprises 18 residues. Germline CDR1 and CDR2: LGHNA and YNFKEQ. After removal of 2 bases from V and 2 bases from J, the junction contained 8 bases not matched to a gene. The CDR3 spells CASSQLGGGQGGNQPQHF. CDR3 bases: TGTGCCAGCAGCCAATTAGGAGGGGGACAGGGGGGCAATCAGCCCCAGCATTTT.

The chain uses TRBV5-6 and TRBJ2-2; D gene unclear. CDR3 length: 14 amino acids. Trimming stripped 2 bases from V and 1 base from J, with 6 bases between. CDR1 is SGHDT, CDR2 YYEEEE, per germline. For the CDR3, the DNA is TGTGCCAGCAGCTTACGAGTGAACACCGGGGAGCTGTTTTTT. It is translated as CASSLRVNTGELFF.

This chain joins TRBV5-1 and TRBJ2-2; D gene uncertain. The CDR3 is 12 amino acids. The V end lost 3 bases, the J end lost 5 bases, and 5 bases lay between the germline ends. Germline assignment: CDR1 SGHRS and CDR2 YFSETQ. The CDR3 sequence: CASSSSTGELFF. The CDR3 DNA reads as TGCGCCAGCAGCTCCTCTACCGGGGAGCTGTTTTTT.

CDR3 sequence: CASMGGRVNTQYF. The CDR3 DNA is TGTGCCTCCATGGGGGGTCGAGTGAATACGCAGTATTTT. The chain employs TRBV30 and TRBJ2-3; tentatively, D is TRBD2 (6 bases). Trimming took 7 bases from V and 7 from J, leaving 18 bases between them. Germline-derived CDR1 and CDR2 are GTSNPN and SVGIG (reference sequence). The CDR3 spans 13 residues.

This clone has just one count. The CDR3 nucleotides are TGTGCCAGCAGATTTACAGGGAACTATGGCTACACCTTC. Its protein is CASRFTGNYGYTF. The chain is built from TRBV5-4 and TRBJ1-2; D might be TRBD1 (6 bases). V gave up 5 bases and J gave up 2 bases, with 10 bases separating them. The CDR3 covers 13 residues. The germline gives CDR1 SGHNT, CDR2 YYREEE (reference sequence). Filled out from reference TRBV5-4 and TRBJ1-2, the complete variable domain reads ETGVTQSPTHLIKTRGQQVTLRCSSQSGHNTVSWYQQALGQGPQFIFQYYREEENGRGNFPPRFSGLQFPNYSSELNVNALELDDSALYLCASRFTGNYGYTFGSGTRLTVV.

This sequence joins TRBV6-5 and TRBJ1-1; TRBD1 is a possible D gene (5 bases). Germline CDR1 reads MNHEY; CDR2 reads SVGAGI. Deletions cut 4 bases from V and 5 bases from J, with 20 bases between. This CDR3 region has 16 residues. The CDR3 is CASSSGIGWGGTEAFF. As DNA, the CDR3 is TGTGCCAGCAGTTCGGGTATTGGTTGGGGGGGGACTGAAGCTTTCTTT.

The genes are TRBV19 and TRBJ2-1; a weak D match, TRBD2 (5 bases). The CDR3 length is 11 residues. Germline V gene data show CDR1 as LNHDA and CDR2 as SQIVND (reference sequence). V was cut by 9 bases and J by 9 bases, with 12 bases left in between. CDR3 loop: CARGAAAEQFF. The DNA of the CDR3 is TGTGCCAGGGGTGCAGCGGCTGAGCAGTTCTTC.

CDR3 sequence (DNA): TGTGCCAGCAGCCGGGAGAGGGATCAGCCCCAGCATTTT. This translates into CASSRERDQPQHF. The chain joins TRBV6-5 to TRBJ1-5; D ambiguous. The CDR3 has 13 amino acids. The germline CDR1 and CDR2 sequences are MNHEY and SVGAGI. V was clipped by 6 bases and J by 5 bases, with 11 bases between them.

The chain uses TRBV28 and TRBJ1-5, with D hard to call. Looked up from germline, CDR1 is MDHEN and CDR2 is SYDVKM. Trimming removed 6 bases at V and 4 bases at J, with 10 bases between. The CDR3 runs 13 residues. The CDR3 protein is CASRQILNQPQHF. As DNA, the CDR3 is TGTGCCAGCAGGCAGATACTAAATCAGCCCCAGCATTTT.

J is TRBJ2-7 and V is TRBV4-1, with D maybe TRBD2 (7 bases). Germline CDR1 is MGHRA and CDR2 is YSYEKL. The CDR3 consists of 18 residues. With 0 bases removed from V and 4 bases from J, the gap between germline ends came to 22 bases. CDR3 residues: CASSQEGAGRGARYEQYF. The CDR3 nucleotides read TGCGCCAGCAGCCAAGAGGGGGCCGGACGGGGGGCTCGATACGAGCAGTACTTC.

V and J are TRBV29-1 and TRBJ1-2; D remains ambiguous. The CDR3 is 12 amino acids. V was trimmed by 7 bases and J by 8 bases, leaving 17 bases between them. Germline CDR1 and CDR2: SQVTM and ANQGSEA. DNA for the CDR3: TGCAGCGCTCCCGACGAAGGAGACGGCTACACCTTC. Translating gives CSAPDEGDGYTF.

V gene TRBV4-1 combines with J gene TRBJ1-1; D is unresolved. Looked up from germline, CDR1 is MGHRA and CDR2 is YSYEKL. Trimming shortened V by 5 bases and J by 7 bases, and 17 bases separated the two germline ends. The CDR3 has 14 residues. CDR3 sequence reads: CASSKGNNRVEAFF. The CDR3 DNA reads as TGCGCCAGCAGCAAAGGTAACAATCGGGTTGAAGCTTTCTTT.

For this clone: Other DNA sequences from this sample encode an identical CDR3 as well. This sequence joins TRBV2 and TRBJ2-7; 8 bases are shared with TRBD1. V was clipped by 6 bases and J by 2 bases; unmatched bases: 3. Germline lookup yields CDR1 SNHLY and CDR2 FYNNEI. The CDR3 is 13 residues long. The CDR3 here is CASSGQGAYEQYF. The CDR3, as DNA: TGTGCCAGCAGCGGACAGGGTGCCTACGAGCAGTACTTC.

The rearrangement uses TRBV6-5 and TRBJ1-1; D unresolved. Deletions cut 4 bases from V and 4 bases from J, with 10 bases between. Germline CDR1 and CDR2: MNHEY and SVGAGI. The CDR3 runs 13 residues. The CDR3 spells CASSSRRTTEAFF. The CDR3 DNA reads as TGTGCCAGCAGTTCTAGGAGGACCACTGAAGCTTTCTTT.

This rearrangement joins TRBV24-1 to TRBJ1-2, with 8 bases fitting TRBD1. CDR1 KGHDR and CDR2 SFDVKD come from the germline V gene. The CDR3 is made up of 13 amino acids. V shed 3 bases, J shed 4 bases, and the junction held 0 bases outside the gene matches. In nucleotides, the CDR3 is TGTGCCACCAGTGATGGGACAGGCTATGGCTACACCTTC. This gives the protein CATSDGTGYGYTF.

The sample holds many counts of this clone. The chain joins TRBV6-1 to TRBJ1-2; D ambiguous. The ends were cut back, 3 bases at V and 3 bases at J, with 8 bases in the middle. The V gene's germline CDR1 is MNHNS and CDR2 SASEGT. The CDR3 sequence is 13 residues long. CDR3 sequence (DNA): TGTGCCAGCAGTGAGAACGGGTACTATGGCTACACCTTC. It yields the protein CASSENGYYGYTF.

A single count supports this clone. This chain links TRBV27 with TRBJ1-5, with D perhaps TRBD1 (5 bases). CDR1 and CDR2 (germline): MNHEY, SMNVEV (reference sequence). Trimming left V 1 base short and J 7 bases short, with 14 bases between. CDR3 length: 15 amino acids. The CDR3 DNA is TGTGCCAGCAGTTTATATGGGGCGTTCTTCCAGCCCCAGCATTTT. Encoded protein: CASSLYGAFFQPQHF.

The genes are TRBV3-1 (or the pseudogene TRBV3-2) and TRBJ2-1; D is ambiguous. This CDR3 has 13 residues. Germline V gene lookup returns CDR1 LGHDT and CDR2 YNNKEL (reference sequence). Trimming shortened V by 4 bases and J by 7 bases, and 11 bases separated the two germline ends. For the CDR3, the DNA is TGTGCCAGCAGCCGTAGCAGCTCTAATGAGCAGTTCTTC. Its protein is CASSRSSSNEQFF.

The V call is TRBV6-2 or TRBV6-3, the J call TRBJ1-1; no definite D call. The CDR3 has 13 amino acids. Germline CDR1 is MNHEY and CDR2 is SVGEGT. V dropped 2 bases and J dropped 7 bases, with 11 bases sitting between them. The CDR3, as DNA: TGTGCCAGCAGTTACGGGCAGGCTGGTGAAGCTTTCTTT. This encodes CASSYGQAGEAFF.